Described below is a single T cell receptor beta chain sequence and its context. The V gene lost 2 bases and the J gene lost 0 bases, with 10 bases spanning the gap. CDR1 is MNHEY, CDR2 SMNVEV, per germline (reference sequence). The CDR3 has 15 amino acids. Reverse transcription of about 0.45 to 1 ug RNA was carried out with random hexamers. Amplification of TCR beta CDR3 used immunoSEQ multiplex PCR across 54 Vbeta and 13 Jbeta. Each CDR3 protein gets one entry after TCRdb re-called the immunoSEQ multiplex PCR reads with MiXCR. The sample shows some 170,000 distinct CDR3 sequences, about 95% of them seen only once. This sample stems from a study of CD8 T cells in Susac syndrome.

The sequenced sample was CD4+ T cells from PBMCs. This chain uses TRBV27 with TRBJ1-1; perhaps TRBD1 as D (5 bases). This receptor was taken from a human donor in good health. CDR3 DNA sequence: TGTGCCAGCAGTTTAACCCCGACAGTGAACACTGAAGCTTTCTTT. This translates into CASSLTPTVNTEAFF.